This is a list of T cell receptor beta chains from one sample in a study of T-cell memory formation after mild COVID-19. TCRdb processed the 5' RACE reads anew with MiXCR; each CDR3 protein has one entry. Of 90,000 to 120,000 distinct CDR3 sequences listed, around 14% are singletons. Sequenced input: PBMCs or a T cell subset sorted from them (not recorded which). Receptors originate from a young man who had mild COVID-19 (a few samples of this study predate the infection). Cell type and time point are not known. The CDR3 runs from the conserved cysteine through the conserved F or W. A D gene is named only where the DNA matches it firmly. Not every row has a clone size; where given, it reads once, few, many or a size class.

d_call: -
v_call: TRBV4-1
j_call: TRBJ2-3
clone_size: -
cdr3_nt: TGCGCCAGCAGCCTCTGGCGTCCGGATACGCAGTATTTT
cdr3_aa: CASSLWRPDTQYF

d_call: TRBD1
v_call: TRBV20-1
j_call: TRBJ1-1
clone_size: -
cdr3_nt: TGCAGTGCTACCGGGACAGGGGTCATAGCTTTCTTT
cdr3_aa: CSATGTGVIAFF

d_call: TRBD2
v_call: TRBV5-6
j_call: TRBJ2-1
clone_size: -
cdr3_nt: TGTGCCAGCAGCCCGACTAGCGGCCTATACAATGAGCAGTTCTTC
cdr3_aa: CASSPTSGLYNEQFF

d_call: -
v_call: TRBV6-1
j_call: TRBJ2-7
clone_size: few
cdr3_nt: TGTGCCAGCAGGGTGGTGCAGGGTACCTACGAGCAGTACTTC
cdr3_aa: CASRVVQGTYEQYF

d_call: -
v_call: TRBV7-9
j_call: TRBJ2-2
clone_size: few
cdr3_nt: TGTGCCAGCAGCTTTGGCGCGGTACGATCCCGTTCCGGGGAGCTGTTTTTT
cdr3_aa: CASSFGAVRSRSGELFF

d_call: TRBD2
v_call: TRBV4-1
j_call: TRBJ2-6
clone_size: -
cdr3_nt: TGCGCCAGCAGCCCGATGCCGAGCGGGGGCAGGTCTGGGGCCAACGTCCTGACTTTC
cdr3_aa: CASSPMPSGGRSGANVLTF

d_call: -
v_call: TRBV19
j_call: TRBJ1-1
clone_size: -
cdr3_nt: TGTGCCAGTAGGACCGGGGACTGGAGCGTCGTTGAAGCTTTCTTT
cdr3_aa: CASRTGDWSVVEAFF

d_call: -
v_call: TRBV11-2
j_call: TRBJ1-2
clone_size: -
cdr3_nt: TGTGCCAGCAGCCCGGCGGGCGGACTCGGGGGCTACACCTTC
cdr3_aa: CASSPAGGLGGYTF

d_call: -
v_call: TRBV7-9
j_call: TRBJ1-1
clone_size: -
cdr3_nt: TGTGCCAGCAGCTTAGAGGAGGGCATGAACACTGAAGCTTTCTTT
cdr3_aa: CASSLEEGMNTEAFF

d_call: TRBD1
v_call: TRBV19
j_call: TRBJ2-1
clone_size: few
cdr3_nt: TGTGCATATTGGGACAGGGTCGTCGATGAGCAGTTCTTC
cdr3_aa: CAYWDRVVDEQFF

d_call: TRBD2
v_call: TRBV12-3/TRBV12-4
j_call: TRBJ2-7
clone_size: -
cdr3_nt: TGTGCCAGCAGTGGACCCCCGGGACTAGCGGGGGGGCTTCGCGAGCAGTACTTC
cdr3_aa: CASSGPPGLAGGLREQYF

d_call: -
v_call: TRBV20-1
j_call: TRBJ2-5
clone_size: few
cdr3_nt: TGCAGTGCTAGAGATAGAGCAGGGTTGGGGCAAGAGACCCAGTACTTC
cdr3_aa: CSARDRAGLGQETQYF

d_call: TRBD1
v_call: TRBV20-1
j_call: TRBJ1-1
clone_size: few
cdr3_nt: TGCAGTCCTGGGACAGGGAGGAACACTGAAGCTTTCTTT
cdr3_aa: CSPGTGRNTEAFF

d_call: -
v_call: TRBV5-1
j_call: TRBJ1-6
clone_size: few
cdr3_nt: TGCGCCAGCAGCTTGTTTCAGGGAGATTCACCCCTCCACTTT
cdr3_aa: CASSLFQGDSPLHF

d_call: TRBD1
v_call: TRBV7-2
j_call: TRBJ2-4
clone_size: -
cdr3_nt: TGTGCCAGCAGCTCCGGACAGGGGAGGGACATTCAGTACTTC
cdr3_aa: CASSSGQGRDIQYF

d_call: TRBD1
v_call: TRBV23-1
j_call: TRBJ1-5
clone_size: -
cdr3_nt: TGCGCCAGCGGGCGGCAGGGGGATCAGCCCCAGCATTTT
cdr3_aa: CASGRQGDQPQHF

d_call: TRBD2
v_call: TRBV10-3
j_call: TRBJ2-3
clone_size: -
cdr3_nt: TGTGCCATCAGTGAGTCGCGAATAGCGGGGGGCCGAGATACGCAGTATTTT
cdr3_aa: CAISESRIAGGRDTQYF

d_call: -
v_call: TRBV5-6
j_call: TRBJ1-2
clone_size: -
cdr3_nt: TGTGCCAGCAGTTTAGTTGGAGGAGATGGCTACACCTTC
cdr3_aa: CASSLVGGDGYTF

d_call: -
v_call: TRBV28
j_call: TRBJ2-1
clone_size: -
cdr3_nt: TGTGCCAGCAAAAACACGGGGTTTCTCTACAATGAGCAGTTCTTC
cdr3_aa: CASKNTGFLYNEQFF

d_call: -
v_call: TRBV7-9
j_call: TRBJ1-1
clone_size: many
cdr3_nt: TGTGCCAGCAGCTTAGTTGCGGGGCTGAACACTGAAGCTTTCTTT
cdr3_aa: CASSLVAGLNTEAFF

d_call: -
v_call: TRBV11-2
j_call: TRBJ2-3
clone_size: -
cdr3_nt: TGTGCCAGCAGCTCGAACCGACAGGATGGTGACACAGATACGCAGTATTTT
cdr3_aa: CASSSNRQDGDTDTQYF

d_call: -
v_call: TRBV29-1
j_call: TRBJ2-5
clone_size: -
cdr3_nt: TGCAGCGTTGAATCCTTAGAGACCCAGTACTTC
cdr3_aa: CSVESLETQYF

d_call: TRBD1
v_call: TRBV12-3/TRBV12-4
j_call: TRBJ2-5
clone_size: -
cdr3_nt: TGTGCCAGCAGTCCGCGGGACAGGGGAGAGACCCAGTACTTC
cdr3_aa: CASSPRDRGETQYF

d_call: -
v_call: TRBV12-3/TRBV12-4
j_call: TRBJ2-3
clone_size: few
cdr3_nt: TGTGCCAGCAGTCCCCTAGGGGCATCAGATACGCAGTATTTT
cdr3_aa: CASSPLGASDTQYF

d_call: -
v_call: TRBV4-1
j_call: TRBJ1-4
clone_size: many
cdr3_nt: TGCGCCAGCAGCCAAGCTGGGGGCGGTGAAAAACTGTTTTTT
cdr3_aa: CASSQAGGGEKLFF

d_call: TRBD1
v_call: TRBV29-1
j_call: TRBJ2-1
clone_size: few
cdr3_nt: TGCAGCGTTGAAGATCTGCTGGGACAGGGGGCTTATGAGCAGTTCTTC
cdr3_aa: CSVEDLLGQGAYEQFF

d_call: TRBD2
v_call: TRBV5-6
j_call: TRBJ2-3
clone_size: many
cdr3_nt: TGTGCCAGCAGCTTGGCGGTAGCGGGGGTGTCAGATACGCAGTATTTT
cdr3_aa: CASSLAVAGVSDTQYF

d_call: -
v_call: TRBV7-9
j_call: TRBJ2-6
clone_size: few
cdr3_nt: TGTGCCAGCAGCTTAGTGGTTCACTCTGGGGCCAACGTCCTGACTTTC
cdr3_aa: CASSLVVHSGANVLTF

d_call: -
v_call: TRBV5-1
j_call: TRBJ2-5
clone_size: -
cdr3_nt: TGCGCCAGCAGCCCGCCGTCAGCGGACCAAGAGACCCAGTACTTC
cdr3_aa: CASSPPSADQETQYF

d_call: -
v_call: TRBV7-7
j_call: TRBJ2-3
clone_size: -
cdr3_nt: TGTGCTAGCAGCTTAGATGAAGGCACAGATACGCAGTATTTT
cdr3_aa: CASSLDEGTDTQYF

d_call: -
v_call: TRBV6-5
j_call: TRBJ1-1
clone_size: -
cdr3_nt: TGTGCCAGCAAGATCGGGACTGAAGCTTTCTTT
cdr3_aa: CASKIGTEAFF

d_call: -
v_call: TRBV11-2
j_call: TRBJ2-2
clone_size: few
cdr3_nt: TGTGCCAGCAGCTTAGGCGCCAGGCAAGCGAACACCGGGGAGCTGTTTTTT
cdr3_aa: CASSLGARQANTGELFF

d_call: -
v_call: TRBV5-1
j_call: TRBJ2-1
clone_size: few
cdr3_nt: TGCGCCAGCAGCTTTGGCCTGAATGAGCAGTTCTTC
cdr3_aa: CASSFGLNEQFF

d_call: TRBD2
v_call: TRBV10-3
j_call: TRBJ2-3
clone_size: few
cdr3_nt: TGTGCCATCAGTGAGTCGGGACTAGCGGGGAGAAGCACAGATACGCAGTATTTT
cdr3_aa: CAISESGLAGRSTDTQYF

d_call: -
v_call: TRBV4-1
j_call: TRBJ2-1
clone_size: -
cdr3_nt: TGCGCCAGCAGCCAAGAACCCGGTAATGAGCAGTTCTTC
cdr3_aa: CASSQEPGNEQFF

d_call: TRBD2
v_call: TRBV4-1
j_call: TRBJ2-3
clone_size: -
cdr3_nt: TGCGCCAGCAGCCAAGAATCGGCGGGGGGCACAGATACGCAGTATTTT
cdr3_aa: CASSQESAGGTDTQYF

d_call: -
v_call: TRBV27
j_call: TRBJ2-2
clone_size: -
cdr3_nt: TGTGCCACCATGGGGGGTTTAACCGGGGAGCTGTTTTTT
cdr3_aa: CATMGGLTGELFF

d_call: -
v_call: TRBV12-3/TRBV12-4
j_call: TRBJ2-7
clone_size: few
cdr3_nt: TGTGCCAGCACCTCGGACAGTTGGTACGAGCAGTACTTC
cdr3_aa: CASTSDSWYEQYF

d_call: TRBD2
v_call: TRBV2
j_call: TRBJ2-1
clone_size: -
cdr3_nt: TGTGCCAGTAGCGGGGGGCAGAGCTCCTACAATGAGCAGTTCTTC
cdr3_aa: CASSGGQSSYNEQFF

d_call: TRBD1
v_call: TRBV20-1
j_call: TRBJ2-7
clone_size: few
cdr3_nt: TGCAGTGCTGCAGGGGGATTCGGGTCCTACGAGCAGTACTTC
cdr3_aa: CSAAGGFGSYEQYF

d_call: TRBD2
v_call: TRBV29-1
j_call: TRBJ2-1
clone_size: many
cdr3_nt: TGCAGCGTTGAACCTAGCGGGGGCAATGAGCAGTTCTTC
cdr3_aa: CSVEPSGGNEQFF

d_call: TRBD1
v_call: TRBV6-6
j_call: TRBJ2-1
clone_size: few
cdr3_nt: TGTGCCAGCAGCAAACAGGGGGATGAGCAGTTCTTC
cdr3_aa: CASSKQGDEQFF

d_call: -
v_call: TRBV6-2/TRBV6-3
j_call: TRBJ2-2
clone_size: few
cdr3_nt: TGTGCCAGCAGTTCCCCCGGAGTTGCAAACACCGGGGAGCTGTTTTTT
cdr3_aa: CASSSPGVANTGELFF

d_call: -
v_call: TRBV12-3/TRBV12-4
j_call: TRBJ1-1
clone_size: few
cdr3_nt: TGTGCCAGCACTCTGGGGTTGGCCACTGAAGCTTTCTTT
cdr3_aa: CASTLGLATEAFF

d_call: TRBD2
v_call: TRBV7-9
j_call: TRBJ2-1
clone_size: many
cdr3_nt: TGTGCCAGCAGCTTAGCAAGCGGGGGCTACAATGAGCAGTTCTTC
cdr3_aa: CASSLASGGYNEQFF

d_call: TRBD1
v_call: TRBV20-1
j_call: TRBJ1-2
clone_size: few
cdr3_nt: TGCAGTGCTAGAGGGCCTGGACAGGGGCACTATGGCTACACCTTC
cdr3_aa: CSARGPGQGHYGYTF

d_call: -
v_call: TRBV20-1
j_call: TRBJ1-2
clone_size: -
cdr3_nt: TGCAGTGCTAGAGGGTTAACTAACTATGGCTACACCTTC
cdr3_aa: CSARGLTNYGYTF

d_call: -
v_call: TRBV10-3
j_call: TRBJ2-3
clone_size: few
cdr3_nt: TGTGCCATAAAGGGGGATGGCACAGATACGCAGTATTTT
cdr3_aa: CAIKGDGTDTQYF

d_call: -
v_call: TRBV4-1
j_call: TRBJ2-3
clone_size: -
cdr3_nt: TGCGCCAGCAGCCTTCGGGGAGGCCGTACAGATACGCAGTATTTT
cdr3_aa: CASSLRGGRTDTQYF

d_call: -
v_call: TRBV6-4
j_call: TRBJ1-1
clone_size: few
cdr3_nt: TGTGCCAGCAGTGTCGGCATGAACACTGAAGCTTTCTTT
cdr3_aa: CASSVGMNTEAFF

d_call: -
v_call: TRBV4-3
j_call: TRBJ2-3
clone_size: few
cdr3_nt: TGCGCCAGCAGCCAAGGGGCCTGGGATACGCAGTATTTT
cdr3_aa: CASSQGAWDTQYF

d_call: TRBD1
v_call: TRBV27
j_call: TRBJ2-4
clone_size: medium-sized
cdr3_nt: TGTGCCAGCAGCCGACAAAGGGACAGGTCAAATGGTCCGTGCTTC
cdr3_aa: CASSRQRDRSNGPCF